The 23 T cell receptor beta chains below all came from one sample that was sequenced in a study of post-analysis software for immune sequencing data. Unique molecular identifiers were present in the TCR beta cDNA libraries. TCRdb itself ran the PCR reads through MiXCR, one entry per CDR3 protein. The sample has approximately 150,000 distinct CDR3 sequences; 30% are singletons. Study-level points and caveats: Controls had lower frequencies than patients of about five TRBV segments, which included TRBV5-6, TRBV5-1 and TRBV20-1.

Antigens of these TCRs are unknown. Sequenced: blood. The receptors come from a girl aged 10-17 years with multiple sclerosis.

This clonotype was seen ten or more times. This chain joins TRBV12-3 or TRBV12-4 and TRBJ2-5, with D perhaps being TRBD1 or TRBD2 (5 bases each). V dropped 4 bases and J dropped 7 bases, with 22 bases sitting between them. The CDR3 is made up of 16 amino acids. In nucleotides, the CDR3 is TGTGCCAGCAGTTCCTCCGAGGGGCGCCCCCGGGTGACCCAGTACTTC. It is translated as CASSSSEGRPRVTQYF.

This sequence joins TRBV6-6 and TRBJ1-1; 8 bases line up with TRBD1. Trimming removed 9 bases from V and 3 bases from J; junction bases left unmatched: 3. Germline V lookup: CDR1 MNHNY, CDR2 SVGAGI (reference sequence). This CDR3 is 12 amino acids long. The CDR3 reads CASMTGDTEAFF. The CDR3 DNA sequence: TGTGCCAGTATGACAGGGGACACTGAAGCTTTCTTT.

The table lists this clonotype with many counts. The CDR3 DNA follows: TGTGCCAGCAGCTTTCGGCAGCACTATGGCTACACCTTC. Translation gives CASSFRQHYGYTF. The V gene is TRBV7-9, the J gene TRBJ1-2; no clear D gene. The CDR3 consists of 13 residues. V was cut by 3 bases and J by 3 bases, with 8 bases left in between. The V gene's germline CDR1 is SEHNR and CDR2 FQNEAQ (reference sequence).

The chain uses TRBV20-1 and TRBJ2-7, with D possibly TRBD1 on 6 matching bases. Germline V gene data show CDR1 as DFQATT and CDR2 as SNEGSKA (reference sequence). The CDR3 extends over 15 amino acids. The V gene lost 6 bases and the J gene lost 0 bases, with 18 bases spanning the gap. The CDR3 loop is CSARPGAASSYEQYF. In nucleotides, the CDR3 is TGCAGTGCCCGACCAGGGGCGGCCAGCTCCTACGAGCAGTACTTC.

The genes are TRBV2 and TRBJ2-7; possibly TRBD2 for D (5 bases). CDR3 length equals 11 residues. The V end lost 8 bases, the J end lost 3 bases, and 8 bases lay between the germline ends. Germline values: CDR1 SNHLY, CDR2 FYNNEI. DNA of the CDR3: TGTGCCAGCGGGAGTGGCTACGAGCAGTACTTC. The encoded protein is CASGSGYEQYF. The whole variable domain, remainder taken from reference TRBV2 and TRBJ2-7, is EPEVTQTPSHQVTQMGQEVILRCVPISNHLYFYWYRQILGQKVEFLVSFYNNEISEKSEIFDDQFSVERPDGSNFTLKIRSTKLEDSAMYFCASGSGYEQYFGPGTRLTVT.

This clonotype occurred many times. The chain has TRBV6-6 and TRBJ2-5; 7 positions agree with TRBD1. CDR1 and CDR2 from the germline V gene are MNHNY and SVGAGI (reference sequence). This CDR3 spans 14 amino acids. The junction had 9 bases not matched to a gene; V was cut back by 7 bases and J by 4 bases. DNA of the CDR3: TGTGCCAGCACCCTGACAGGGCTCCGAGAGACCCAGTACTTC. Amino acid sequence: CASTLTGLRETQYF.

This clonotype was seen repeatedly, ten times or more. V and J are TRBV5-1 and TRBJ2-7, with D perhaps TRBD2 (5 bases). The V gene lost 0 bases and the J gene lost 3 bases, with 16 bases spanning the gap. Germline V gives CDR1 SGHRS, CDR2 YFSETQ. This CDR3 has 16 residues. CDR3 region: CASSLGSPAAYYEQYF. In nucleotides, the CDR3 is TGCGCCAGCAGCTTGGGTTCCCCAGCGGCTTACTACGAGCAGTACTTC.

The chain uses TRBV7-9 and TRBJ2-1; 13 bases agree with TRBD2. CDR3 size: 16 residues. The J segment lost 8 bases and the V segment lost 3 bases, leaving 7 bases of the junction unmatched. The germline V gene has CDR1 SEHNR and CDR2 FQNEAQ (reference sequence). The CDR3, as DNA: TGTGCCAGCAGCTTGGCCACTAGCGGGGGGGCGGATGAGCAGTTCTTC. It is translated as CASSLATSGGADEQFF.

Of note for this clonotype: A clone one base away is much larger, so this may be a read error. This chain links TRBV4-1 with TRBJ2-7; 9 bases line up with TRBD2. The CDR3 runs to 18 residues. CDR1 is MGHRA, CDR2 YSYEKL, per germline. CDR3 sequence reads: CASSHPWRAGGPGYERYF. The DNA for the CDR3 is TGCGCCAGCAGCCACCCCTGGAGGGCGGGAGGGCCAGGTTACGAGCGGTACTTC.

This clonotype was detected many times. The CDR3 DNA follows: TGCAGTGCCGACCCCGGCCAGGGGGTACAAGAGACCCAGTACTTC. Protein sequence: CSADPGQGVQETQYF. The chain employs TRBV20-1 and TRBJ2-5; 7 positions match TRBD1. CDR3 size: 15 residues. CDR1 is DFQATT and CDR2 is SNEGSKA in the germline V gene (reference sequence). Trimming removed 6 bases from V and 2 bases from J; junction bases left unmatched: 12.

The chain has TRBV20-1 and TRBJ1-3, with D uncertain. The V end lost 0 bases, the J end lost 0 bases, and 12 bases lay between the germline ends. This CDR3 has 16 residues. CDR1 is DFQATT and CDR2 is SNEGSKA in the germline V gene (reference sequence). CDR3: CSARDVKAYSGNTIYF. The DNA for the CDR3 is TGCAGTGCTAGAGATGTCAAAGCTTACTCTGGAAACACCATATATTTT.

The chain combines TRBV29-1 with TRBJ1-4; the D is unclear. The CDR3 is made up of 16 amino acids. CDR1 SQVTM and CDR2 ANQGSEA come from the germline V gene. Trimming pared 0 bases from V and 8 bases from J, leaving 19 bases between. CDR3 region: CSVEDQMAHGDEKLFF. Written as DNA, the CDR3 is TGCAGCGTTGAAGATCAGATGGCCCACGGAGACGAAAAACTGTTTTTT.

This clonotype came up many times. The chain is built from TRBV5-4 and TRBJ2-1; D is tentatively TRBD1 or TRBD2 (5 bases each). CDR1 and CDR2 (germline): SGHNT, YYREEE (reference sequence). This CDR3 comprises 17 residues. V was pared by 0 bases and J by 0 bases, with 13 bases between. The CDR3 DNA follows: TGTGCCAGCAGCTTGGGCCCTCGGGGCAGCTCCTACAATGAGCAGTTCTTC. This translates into CASSLGPRGSSYNEQFF. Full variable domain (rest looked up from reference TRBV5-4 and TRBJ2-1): ETGVTQSPTHLIKTRGQQVTLRCSSQSGHNTVSWYQQALGQGPQFIFQYYREEENGRGNFPPRFSGLQFPNYSSELNVNALELDDSALYLCASSLGPRGSSYNEQFFGPGTRLTVL.

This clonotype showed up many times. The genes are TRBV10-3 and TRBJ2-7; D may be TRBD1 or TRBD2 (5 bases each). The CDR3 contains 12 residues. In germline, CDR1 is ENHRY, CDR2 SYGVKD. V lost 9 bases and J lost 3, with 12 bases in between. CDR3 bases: TGTGCCATTCGGGACGGAAGCTACGAGCAGTACTTC. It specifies CAIRDGSYEQYF.

DNA for the CDR3: TGCGCCAGCAGCTTGGGGCGGGGGGCTGTTGAGCAGTTCTTC. As protein: CASSLGRGAVEQFF. V gene TRBV5-1 combines with J gene TRBJ2-1, with 8 nucleotides matching TRBD2. V lost 0 bases, J lost 9 bases, and 5 bases stayed unmatched. Germline loops: CDR1 SGHRS, CDR2 YFSETQ. There are 14 residues in the CDR3. Based on the CDR3 plus reference TRBV5-1 and TRBJ2-1, the full variable domain is KAGVTQTPRYLIKTRGQQVTLSCSPISGHRSVSWYQQTPGQGLQFLFEYFSETQRNKGNFPGRFSGRQFSNSRSEMNVSTLELGDSALYLCASSLGRGAVEQFFGPGTRLTVL.

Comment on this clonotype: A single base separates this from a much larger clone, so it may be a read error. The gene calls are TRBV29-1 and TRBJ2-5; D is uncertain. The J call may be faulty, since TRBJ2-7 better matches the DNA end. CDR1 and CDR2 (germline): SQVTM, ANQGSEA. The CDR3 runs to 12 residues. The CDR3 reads CSVDATGYEQYF. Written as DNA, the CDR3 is TGCAGCGTTGATGCGACCGGTTACGAGCAGTACTTC.

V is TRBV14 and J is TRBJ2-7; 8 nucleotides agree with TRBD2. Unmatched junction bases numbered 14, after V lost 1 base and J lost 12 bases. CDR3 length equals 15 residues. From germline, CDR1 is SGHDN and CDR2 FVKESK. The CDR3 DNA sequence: TGTGCCAGCAGCCAAGGAAGTAGCGGGATCTTGGGGCGGTACTTC. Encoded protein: CASSQGSSGILGRYF.

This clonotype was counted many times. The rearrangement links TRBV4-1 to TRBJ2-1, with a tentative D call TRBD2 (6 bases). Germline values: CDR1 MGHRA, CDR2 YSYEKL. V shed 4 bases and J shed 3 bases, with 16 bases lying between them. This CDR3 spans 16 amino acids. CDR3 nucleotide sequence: TGCGCCAGCAGCCGAAACCTAGCGCGTTTCTACAATGAGCAGTTCTTC. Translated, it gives CASSRNLARFYNEQFF.

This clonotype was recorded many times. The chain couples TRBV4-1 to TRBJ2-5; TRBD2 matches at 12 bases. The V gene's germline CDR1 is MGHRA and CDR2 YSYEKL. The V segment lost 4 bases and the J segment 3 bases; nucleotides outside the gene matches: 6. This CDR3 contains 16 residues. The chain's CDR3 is CASSLRTSGTKETQYF. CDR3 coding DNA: TGCGCCAGCAGCCTCCGGACTAGCGGGACCAAAGAGACCCAGTACTTC.

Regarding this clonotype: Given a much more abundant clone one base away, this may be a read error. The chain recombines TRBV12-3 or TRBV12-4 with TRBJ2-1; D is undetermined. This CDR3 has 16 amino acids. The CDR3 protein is CAGSGTGLLIGNEQFF. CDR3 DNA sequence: TGTGCCGGCAGTGGCACCGGGCTTCTAATCGGGAATGAGCAGTTCTTC.

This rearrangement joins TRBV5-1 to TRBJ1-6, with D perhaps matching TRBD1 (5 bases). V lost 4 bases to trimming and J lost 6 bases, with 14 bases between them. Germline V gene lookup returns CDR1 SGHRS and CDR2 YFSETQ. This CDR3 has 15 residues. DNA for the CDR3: TGCGCCAGCAGCCTTAAAGGGGACCTTAATTCACCCCTCCACTTT. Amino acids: CASSLKGDLNSPLHF.

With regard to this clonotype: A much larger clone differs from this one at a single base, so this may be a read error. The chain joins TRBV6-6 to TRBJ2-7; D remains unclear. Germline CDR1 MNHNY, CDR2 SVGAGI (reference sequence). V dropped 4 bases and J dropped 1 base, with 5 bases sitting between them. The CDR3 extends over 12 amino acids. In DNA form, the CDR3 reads TGTGCCAGCAGTTCAATTTCCTACGAGCAGTACTTC. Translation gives CASSSISYEQYF.

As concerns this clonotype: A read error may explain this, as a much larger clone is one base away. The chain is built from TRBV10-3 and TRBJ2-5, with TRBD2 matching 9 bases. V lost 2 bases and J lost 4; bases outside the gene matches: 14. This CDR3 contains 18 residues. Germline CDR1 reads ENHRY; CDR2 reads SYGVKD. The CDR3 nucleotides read TGTGCCATCAGTGAGGGGACTAGCTGGAGGCTTCTCTCAGAGACCCAGTACTTC. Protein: CAISEGTSWRLLSETQYF.